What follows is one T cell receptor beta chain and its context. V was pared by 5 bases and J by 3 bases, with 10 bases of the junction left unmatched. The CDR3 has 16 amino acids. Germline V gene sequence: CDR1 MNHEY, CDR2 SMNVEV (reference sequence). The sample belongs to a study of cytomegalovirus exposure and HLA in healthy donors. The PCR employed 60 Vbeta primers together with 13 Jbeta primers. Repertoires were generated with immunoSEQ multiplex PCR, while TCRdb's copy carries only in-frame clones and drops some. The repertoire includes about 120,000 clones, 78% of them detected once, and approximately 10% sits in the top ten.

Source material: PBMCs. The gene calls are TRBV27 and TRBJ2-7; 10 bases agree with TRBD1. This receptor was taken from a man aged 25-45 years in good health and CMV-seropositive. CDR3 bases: TGTGCCAGCAGTCGAAAGGGGACAGGGGTTAACTACGAGCAGTACTTC. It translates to CASSRKGTGVNYEQYF.